Following are 32 T cell receptor beta chains from one sample sequenced in a study of response to subunit inactivated influenza vaccine. TCRdb redid the calling of the RT-PCR reads with MiXCR, one entry per CDR3 protein. The data contain just over 300,000 distinct CDR3 sequences, roughly 22% of them singletons. The material was PBMCs from blood, obtained around 22 months after vaccination. These receptors were obtained from a man between 50 and 69 years old who received an inactivated influenza vaccine.

This clonotype has just one count. J is TRBJ2-2 and V is TRBV27, with TRBD2 identical over 10 bases. From germline, CDR1 is MNHEY and CDR2 SMNVEV (reference sequence). J lost 4 bases, V lost 2 bases, and 10 bases had no gene match. The CDR3 contains 18 residues. The CDR3 bases are TGTGCCAGCAGTTTACGACATAGCGGGAGGCGGGGCACCGGGGAGCTGTTTTTT. Translating it yields CASSLRHSGRRGTGELFF.

This clonotype was counted only a few times. The rearrangement links TRBV18 to TRBJ2-6, with TRBD1 matching 7 bases. The germline CDR1 and CDR2 sequences are KGHSH and LQKENI. J was trimmed by 2 bases and V by 4 bases; bases with no gene match: 2. CDR3 length: 15 amino acids. DNA of the CDR3: TGTGCCAGCTCACGACAGGGCGCTGGGGCCAACGTCCTGACTTTC. This gives the protein CASSRQGAGANVLTF.

The chain combines TRBV14 with TRBJ2-2, with 10 nucleotides matching TRBD1. This CDR3 is built from 18 residues. Unmatched junction bases numbered 13, after V lost 5 bases and J lost 4 bases. The germline V gene has CDR1 SGHDN and CDR2 FVKESK. The CDR3 region is CASSYLRQGARGTGELFF. As DNA, the CDR3 is TGTGCCAGCAGCTACCTTCGACAGGGGGCCCGTGGCACCGGGGAGCTGTTTTTT.

This chain joins TRBV4-1 and TRBJ1-3, with D unclear. This CDR3 comprises 12 residues. V gave up 5 bases and J gave up 4 bases, with 6 bases separating them. Germline-derived CDR1 and CDR2 are MGHRA and YSYEKL. DNA of the CDR3: TGCGCCAGCAGCGGCCGAGGAAACACCATATATTTT. As protein: CASSGRGNTIYF.

V is TRBV3-1 and J is TRBJ1-3; tentative D call: TRBD1 (6 bases). The CDR3 has 16 amino acids. Germline V gene sequence: CDR1 LGHDT, CDR2 YNNKEL (reference sequence). The ends were cut back, 3 bases at V and 4 bases at J, with 16 bases in the middle. CDR3 coding DNA: TGTGCCAGCAGCCAGACCTTAACAGGGCCAGGAAACACCATATATTTT. Translated: CASSQTLTGPGNTIYF.

This clonotype showed up many times. The chain is built from TRBV20-1 and TRBJ2-5; 9 bases line up with TRBD2. V was pared by 2 bases and J by 5 bases, with 12 bases of the junction left unmatched. Per the germline V gene, CDR1 is DFQATT and CDR2 is SNEGSKA (reference sequence). The CDR3 has 16 residues. This CDR3 is CSARPLMGTSLETQYF. The CDR3, as DNA: TGCAGTGCTAGACCTCTAATGGGGACTAGCCTTGAGACCCAGTACTTC.

The chain is built from TRBV7-2 and TRBJ2-5, with D possibly called TRBD1 or TRBD2 (6 bases each). Germline V gene sequence: CDR1 SGHTA, CDR2 FQGNSA. The CDR3 contains 15 residues. The V gene lost 5 bases and the J gene lost 4 bases, with 17 bases spanning the gap. The CDR3 is CASSPARGARETQYF. Written as DNA, the CDR3 is TGTGCCAGCAGCCCAGCGAGGGGGGCGAGAGAGACCCAGTACTTC.

This clonotype was found a few times. This chain uses TRBV15 with TRBJ2-4, with 8 bases fitting TRBD1. Germline loops: CDR1 LNHNV, CDR2 YYDKDF (reference sequence). J was trimmed by 6 bases and V by 5 bases; bases with no gene match: 12. This CDR3 is built from 16 residues. CDR3 bases: TGTGCCACCAGCGCCGGGACAGGAGGACGGGGAAACATTCAGTACTTC. Its translation: CATSAGTGGRGNIQYF.

This clonotype was seen at least ten times. V and J are TRBV7-9 and TRBJ1-1; D ambiguous. Germline loops: CDR1 SEHNR, CDR2 FQNEAQ (reference sequence). V gave up 4 bases and J gave up 2 bases, with 11 bases separating them. This CDR3 has 14 residues. The CDR3 protein is CASSYVDANTEAFF. In nucleotides, the CDR3 is TGTGCCAGCAGCTACGTTGACGCTAACACTGAAGCTTTCTTT. Complete variable domain (other parts from reference TRBV7-9 and TRBJ1-1): DTGVSQNPRHKITKRGQNVTFRCDPISEHNRLYWYRQTLGQGPEFLTYFQNEAQLEKSRLLSDRFSAERPKGSFSTLEIQRTEQGDSAMYLCASSYVDANTEAFFGQGTRLTVV.

This chain connects TRBV12-3 or TRBV12-4 to TRBJ2-7, with 9 bases lining up with TRBD1. The CDR3 contains 15 residues. The ends lost 3 bases at V and 3 bases at J; junction bases unmatched: 6. CDR3 protein: CASSLHGTGNYEQYF. DNA for the CDR3: TGTGCCAGCAGTTTGCATGGGACAGGGAACTACGAGCAGTACTTC.

This clonotype was observed a handful of times. This chain links TRBV15 with TRBJ2-2; D is ambiguous. CDR1 and CDR2 (germline): LNHNV, YYDKDF (reference sequence). The CDR3 has 14 amino acids. Trimming took off 2 bases at V and 3 bases at J, with 7 bases between the two ends. CDR3 in amino acids: CATSRRMDTGELFF. The CDR3 DNA reads as TGTGCCACCAGCAGACGGATGGACACCGGGGAGCTGTTTTTT.

This clonotype was detected only a few times. J is TRBJ1-2 and V is TRBV6-5; D ambiguous. CDR3 length: 14 residues. Germline V gives CDR1 MNHEY, CDR2 SVGAGI. V lost 2 bases and J 7 bases, leaving 14 bases between the germline ends. This CDR3 reads CASSYPLDMSGYTF. The CDR3 bases are TGTGCCAGCAGTTACCCCCTAGACATGTCTGGCTACACCTTC.

This chain joins TRBV20-1 and TRBJ2-3; 7 bases fit TRBD1. Germline CDR1 DFQATT, CDR2 SNEGSKA (reference sequence). Trimming removed 3 bases from V and 4 bases from J; junction bases left unmatched: 7. The CDR3 sequence is 14 residues long. CDR3 DNA: TGCAGTGCTAGTTATGGTCAGGGGGCAGATACGCAGTATTTT. As protein: CSASYGQGADTQYF.

V gene TRBV29-1 combines with J gene TRBJ1-3, with 9 bases fitting TRBD1. Germline CDR1 reads SQVTM; CDR2 reads ANQGSEA. The CDR3 contains 15 residues. The V segment lost 5 bases and the J segment 0 bases; nucleotides outside the gene matches: 5. For the CDR3, the DNA is TGCAGCGTTAGGACAGGGGCAAGCTCTGGAAACACCATATATTTT. Encoded protein: CSVRTGASSGNTIYF.

The V call is TRBV7-2, the J call TRBJ1-6; perhaps TRBD1 as D (5 bases). In germline, CDR1 is SGHTA, CDR2 FQGNSA. Trimming took off 3 bases at V and 7 bases at J, with 16 bases between the two ends. The length of the CDR3 is 16 residues. The CDR3 sequence is CASSFRRDRANSPLHF. In DNA form, the CDR3 reads TGTGCCAGCAGCTTTCGGAGGGACCGAGCAAATTCACCCCTCCACTTT.

This clonotype was counted a few times. The chain uses TRBV18 and TRBJ1-2; D gene uncertain. Germline loops: CDR1 KGHSH, CDR2 LQKENI. This CDR3 is 14 amino acids long. Trimming cost V 2 bases and J 3 bases, with 10 bases left between them. CDR3 sequence: CASSPAGFDYGYTF. The CDR3 DNA sequence: TGTGCCAGCTCACCAGCCGGGTTTGACTATGGCTACACCTTC.

The CDR3 loop reads CASSGQGANTEAFF. As DNA, the CDR3 is TGTGCCAGCAGTGGACAGGGGGCCAACACTGAAGCTTTCTTT. The chain carries TRBV12-3 or TRBV12-4 and TRBJ1-1; 11 nucleotides line up with TRBD1. The CDR3 runs 14 residues. J gave up 2 bases and V 5 bases, and 1 base lay outside the gene matches.

This clonotype was seen only a few times. V usage is TRBV10-3 and J usage is TRBJ1-1; TRBD1 might be the D (6 bases). Per germline, CDR1 ENHRY and CDR2 SYGVKD. With 9 bases removed from V and 2 bases from J, the gap between germline ends came to 13 bases. The length of the CDR3 is 13 residues. This CDR3 is CAMGPTGNTEAFF. The CDR3 coding sequence is TGTGCCATGGGACCGACAGGTAACACTGAAGCTTTCTTT.

This chain uses TRBV4-3 with TRBJ1-1; D is ambiguous. The CDR3 runs 15 residues. V lost 3 bases and J 0 bases, leaving 11 bases between the germline ends. The germline V gene encodes CDR1 LGHNA and CDR2 YSLEER. DNA of the CDR3: TGCGCCAGCAGCCAGACGGGCCAGATGAACACTGAAGCTTTCTTT. It yields the protein CASSQTGQMNTEAFF.

This chain links TRBV20-1 with TRBJ1-2, with 10 bases aligning to TRBD1. After removal of 0 bases from V and 9 bases from J, the junction contained 7 bases not matched to a gene. The CDR3 runs 14 residues. Germline values: CDR1 DFQATT, CDR2 SNEGSKA (reference sequence). CDR3 bases: TGCAGTGCTAGAGAACCGGGGACAGGGGTTAGCTACACCTTC. As protein: CSAREPGTGVSYTF.

The V and J genes are TRBV7-6 and TRBJ2-2; 9 bases line up with TRBD1. The CDR3 length is 16 residues. The V gene's germline CDR1 is SGHVS and CDR2 FNYEAQ. J was trimmed by 7 bases and V by 5 bases; bases with no gene match: 11. CDR3 coding DNA: TGTGCCAGCAGCCCTACCGGGACAGGGACGGGCGGGGAGCTGTTTTTT. Its protein is CASSPTGTGTGGELFF.

The chain links TRBV24-1 to TRBJ2-1; D may be TRBD1 or TRBD2 (5 bases each). Germline values: CDR1 KGHDR, CDR2 SFDVKD. The ends were cut back, 9 bases at V and 6 bases at J, with 17 bases in the middle. The CDR3 length is 14 residues. The CDR3 sequence is CATQGRGVGNEQFF. As DNA, the CDR3 is TGTGCCACCCAGGGACGAGGGGTGGGCAATGAGCAGTTCTTC.

This clonotype was observed a few times. The chain recombines TRBV29-1 with TRBJ1-2; 7 bases line up with TRBD1. The CDR3 length is 16 residues. Germline V CDR1 and CDR2: SQVTM, ANQGSEA. With V trimmed by 6 bases and J by 2 bases, 15 bases remained unmatched. The CDR3 DNA reads as TGCAGCGTCTACACCGACAGGGCCGAAACCAACTATGGCTACACCTTC. Translating it yields CSVYTDRAETNYGYTF.

This clonotype has a handful of counts. The rearrangement joins TRBV9 to TRBJ2-7; the D is unclear. CDR3 length: 13 residues. V was cut by 0 bases and J by 3 bases, with 7 bases left in between. Germline CDR1 and CDR2: SGDLS and YYNGEE. The chain's CDR3 is CASSVDSGYEQYF. CDR3 DNA sequence: TGTGCCAGCAGCGTAGATTCGGGCTACGAGCAGTACTTC.

In its sample, this clonotype was seen a few times. The CDR3, as DNA: TGCGCCAGCAGCCAACTACAGCTAGTAAATGAGCAGTTCTTC. It codes for CASSQLQLVNEQFF. This chain connects TRBV4-1 to TRBJ2-1; D unclear. Trimming removed 2 bases from V and 7 bases from J, with 12 bases in between. The CDR3 runs to 14 residues. CDR1 and CDR2 (germline): MGHRA, YSYEKL.

The sample holds a few counts of this clonotype. The chain links TRBV7-9 to TRBJ1-4, with D uncertain. This CDR3 has 15 amino acids. With 0 bases removed from V and 0 bases from J, the gap between germline ends came to 5 bases. In germline, CDR1 is SEHNR, CDR2 FQNEAQ (reference sequence). The DNA for the CDR3 is TGTGCCAGCAGCTTAGCGGGGTCAACTAATGAAAAACTGTTTTTT. Amino acid sequence: CASSLAGSTNEKLFF. Together with reference TRBV7-9 and TRBJ1-4, the CDR3 gives the full variable domain: DTGVSQNPRHKITKRGQNVTFRCDPISEHNRLYWYRQTLGQGPEFLTYFQNEAQLEKSRLLSDRFSAERPKGSFSTLEIQRTEQGDSAMYLCASSLAGSTNEKLFFGSGTQLSVL.

The rearrangement uses TRBV30 and TRBJ2-7; 10 bases align to TRBD1. J gave up 5 bases and V 4 bases, and 5 bases lay outside the gene matches. CDR3 length: 13 amino acids. CDR1 and CDR2 (germline): GTSNPN, SVGIG (reference sequence). The CDR3 DNA reads TGTGCCTGGAAGGGACAGGGGTACCACGAGCAGTACTTC. Its translation: CAWKGQGYHEQYF.

This clonotype came up many times. V gene TRBV18 combines with J gene TRBJ1-1; no firm D call. Trimming took 1 base from V and 8 from J, leaving 8 bases between them. This CDR3 has 12 residues. Germline CDR1 reads KGHSH; CDR2 reads LQKENI. The CDR3 nucleotides read TGTGCCAGCTCACCACGGCGGGCAGAAGCTTTCTTT. Translating it yields CASSPRRAEAFF.

V and J are TRBV20-1 and TRBJ2-7, with unresolved D. Per the germline V gene, CDR1 is DFQATT and CDR2 is SNEGSKA (reference sequence). With 0 bases removed from V and 2 bases from J, the gap between germline ends came to 11 bases. This CDR3 region has 14 residues. CDR3 nucleotide sequence: TGCAGTGCTAGAGATACAGACAACCCCTACGAGCAGTACTTC. Its translation is CSARDTDNPYEQYF.

This clonotype was picked up a small number of times. This chain joins TRBV12-3 or TRBV12-4 and TRBJ2-3; 9 bases agree with TRBD2. The J segment lost 4 bases and the V segment lost 6 bases, leaving 8 bases of the junction unmatched. This CDR3 comprises 15 residues. The CDR3: CASSLLAGGADTQYF. As DNA, the CDR3 is TGTGCCAGCAGCCTACTAGCGGGCGGGGCAGATACGCAGTATTTT.

This clonotype was recorded at least ten times. CDR3 amino acids: CASSLGGMNTEAFF. CDR3 nucleotide sequence: TGTGCCAGCAGTTTGGGGGGGATGAACACTGAAGCTTTCTTT. This chain uses TRBV28 with TRBJ1-1; the D gene is possibly TRBD1 (5 bases). The CDR3 is made up of 14 amino acids. V shed 3 bases and J shed 0 bases, with 8 bases lying between them. CDR1 and CDR2 from the germline V gene are MDHEN and SYDVKM.

With regard to this clonotype: A much larger clone differs from this one at a single base, so this may be a read error. The chain is built from TRBV19 and TRBJ1-1, with D possibly being TRBD1 (5 bases). The V gene's germline CDR1 is LNHDA and CDR2 SQIVND (reference sequence). This CDR3 contains 12 residues. In nucleotides, the CDR3 is TGTGCCAGAAGTATGGGGGGCACTGAAGCTTTCTTT. Residues: CARSMGGTEAFF.